The sequence of this T cell receptor beta chain was determined in a study of blood T cell repertoires in COVID-19. Study overall: Specimens from acute and convalescent COVID-19 originated in the United States, Italy and Spain. PBMCs, B-cell-depleted T cells, or T cells provided the cDNA or gDNA that made up the material.

The junction had 1 base not matched to a gene; V was cut back by 4 bases and J by 8 bases. The CDR3 contains 13 residues. The V gene's germline CDR1 is SNHLY and CDR2 FYNNEI. Authors' methods: Reference gene primers were amplified, and this amplification served to estimate nucleated cell counts. Assay: immunoSEQ multiplex PCR; the TCRdb copy retains only in-frame clones and omits some. Clone size and the V and J calls come from that table; the DNA yielded D and trimming. The sample records 150,000 to 200,000 clones, over 85% being singletons. The clonotype originates from a man aged 60 to 75 with active or convalescent COVID-19. J is TRBJ2-1 and V is TRBV2; 11 positions agree with TRBD2. Sequencing was carried out using peripheral blood. This CDR3 reads CASSVTSGDEQFF. The CDR3 bases are TGTGCCAGCAGTGTGACTAGCGGGGATGAGCAGTTCTTC.